Below are 25 T cell receptor beta chains sequenced from a single sample in a study of shared T cell receptors in the human thymus (dated by TCRdb to the early 2020s). Library prep was done by the immunoSEQ multiplex PCR assay. In its TCRdb copy, this immuneACCESS table keeps in-frame sequences only and misses some clones. Where compared with another copy, unresolved V genes explain less than half of these, and the others have no known cause. The sample has 600,000 or so clones on record, around 87% of them singletons. The leading ten clones occupy 0.0094% of the sample. These same data were also listed under a study on human thymus T cells.

Sequencing was done on a sample of thymocytes. Receptors were obtained from a boy under two years old with a congenital heart defect. Donor details come from another sample of the same person, matched by shared clones.

The genes are TRBV5-6 and TRBJ1-1; possibly TRBD1 for D (6 bases). The CDR3 has 15 amino acids. Trimming stripped 2 bases from V and 1 base from J, with 12 bases between. The germline V gene has CDR1 SGHDT and CDR2 YYEEEE. CDR3 in amino acids: CASSFLQQGNTEAFF. CDR3 DNA: TGTGCCAGCAGCTTTCTTCAACAGGGGAACACTGAAGCTTTCTTT.

The chain is built from TRBV28 and TRBJ1-2; possible D gene TRBD1, 5 bases. From germline, CDR1 is MDHEN and CDR2 SYDVKM. V shed 6 bases and J shed 1 base, with 18 bases lying between them. This CDR3 comprises 16 residues. CDR3: CASRQNGQALNYGYTF. The DNA of the CDR3 is TGTGCCAGCAGGCAAAACGGACAAGCCCTTAACTATGGCTACACCTTC.

The chain joins TRBV9 to TRBJ2-5; 9 bases agree with TRBD2. This CDR3 is 14 amino acids long. Germline V gene data show CDR1 as SGDLS and CDR2 as YYNGEE. V gave up 2 bases and J gave up 9 bases; unmatched junction bases: 8. CDR3 DNA sequence: TGTGCCAGCAGCGTTGGGACTAGCTCAATGGCCCAGTACTTC. It is translated as CASSVGTSSMAQYF.

The rearrangement joins TRBV7-2 to TRBJ1-6; 11 positions match TRBD1. Germline V gene lookup returns CDR1 SGHTA and CDR2 FQGNSA. This CDR3 is 15 amino acids long. With V trimmed by 5 bases and J by 10 bases, 7 bases remained unmatched. The CDR3 region is CASSRGQGAGSPLHF. Here the CDR3 DNA reads TGTGCCAGCAGCCGTGGACAGGGGGCTGGGTCACCCCTCCACTTT.

The chain couples TRBV4-2 to TRBJ2-3, with D maybe TRBD2 (6 bases). The CDR3 is 17 residues long. CDR1 is LGHNA and CDR2 is YNFKEQ in the germline V gene. The V end was cut by 2 bases, the J end by 2 bases, with 17 bases between. The CDR3 coding sequence is TGTGCCAGCAGCCAAATCGGGGGTCTGTTGTCCACAGATACGCAGTATTTT. Its translation: CASSQIGGLLSTDTQYF.

As concerns this clone: Other DNA sequences in the same sample also yield this CDR3. This chain joins TRBV6-5 and TRBJ2-3; a weak D match, TRBD1 (5 bases). Looked up from germline, CDR1 is MNHEY and CDR2 is SVGAGI. The CDR3 covers 14 residues. The germline V and J ends were trimmed by 7 bases and 3 bases, with 14 bases remaining between them. CDR3 bases: TGTGCCAGCACCCCGGACACAAGGACAGATACGCAGTATTTT. It encodes CASTPDTRTDTQYF.

The chain is built from TRBV14 and TRBJ2-7; 9 nucleotides match TRBD2. Germline loops: CDR1 SGHDN, CDR2 FVKESK. The CDR3 contains 17 residues. V was clipped by 0 bases and J by 5 bases; unmatched bases: 11. Here the CDR3 DNA reads TGTGCCAGCAGCCAAGAAATGGTAGCGGGAGAGAAAGACGAGCAGTACTTC. Translation gives CASSQEMVAGEKDEQYF. Complete variable domain (other parts from reference TRBV14 and TRBJ2-7): EAGVTQFPSHSVIEKGQTVTLRCDPISGHDNLYWYRRVMGKEIKFLLHFVKESKQDESGMPNNRFLAERTGGTYSTLKVQPAELEDSGVYFCASSQEMVAGEKDEQYFGPGTRLTVT.

V gene TRBV5-6 combines with J gene TRBJ1-1; 7 nucleotides agree with TRBD1. The CDR3 is 19 residues long. Germline CDR1 reads SGHDT; CDR2 reads YYEEEE. The V gene end was trimmed by 0 bases and the J gene end by 0 bases; junction bases not matched to a gene: 14. The CDR3, as DNA: TGTGCCAGCAGCTTGGGAGGGGGCGCGGGGCACTTAATGAACACTGAAGCTTTCTTT. Translation gives CASSLGGGAGHLMNTEAFF.

This chain connects TRBV6-6 to TRBJ1-5; 9 bases are a match to TRBD1. This CDR3 region has 15 residues. Trimming took 5 bases from V and 6 from J; bases not matched to a gene: 8. The germline gives CDR1 MNHNY, CDR2 SVGAGI (reference sequence). The CDR3 spells CASSDQDRGSQPQHF. The CDR3 DNA is TGTGCCAGCAGTGACCAGGACAGGGGTAGTCAGCCCCAGCATTTT.

The rearrangement uses TRBV7-2 and TRBJ2-3; D is undetermined. This CDR3 spans 13 amino acids. V was pared by 5 bases and J by 6 bases, with 12 bases between. Germline V gives CDR1 SGHTA, CDR2 FQGNSA. CDR3 bases: TGTGCCAGCAGCATTCGAGCCGGGGATACGCAGTATTTT. It is translated as CASSIRAGDTQYF.

The V and J genes are TRBV18 and TRBJ2-1; TRBD2 aligns across 8 bases. The V gene end was trimmed by 0 bases and the J gene end by 5 bases; junction bases not matched to a gene: 3. The germline V gene has CDR1 KGHSH and CDR2 LQKENI. This CDR3 has 15 amino acids. CDR3 coding DNA: TGTGCCAGCTCACCACCAGAGCGGGAGCACAATGAGCAGTTCTTC. This sequence encodes CASSPPEREHNEQFF.

The genes are TRBV5-1 and TRBJ2-5; perhaps TRBD1 as D (6 bases). The CDR3 loop spans 12 amino acids. Per germline, CDR1 SGHRS and CDR2 YFSETQ. V shed 3 bases and J shed 11 bases, with 14 bases lying between them. This CDR3 reads CASSSAGEEQYF. The CDR3 region has the DNA TGCGCCAGCAGCTCAGCAGGGGAAGAGCAGTACTTC. The full variable domain, with the rest looked up from reference TRBV5-1 and TRBJ2-5, is KAGVTQTPRYLIKTRGQQVTLSCSPISGHRSVSWYQQTPGQGLQFLFEYFSETQRNKGNFPGRFSGRQFSNSRSEMNVSTLELGDSALYLCASSSAGEEQYFGPGTRLLVL.

Note on this clone: This sample also contains other DNA sequences that code for the same CDR3. The genes are TRBV6-5 and TRBJ1-1, with TRBD1 matching over 7 bases. V shed 6 bases and J 1 base; nucleotides not matched to a gene: 5. Germline CDR1 and CDR2: MNHEY and SVGAGI. CDR3 size: 14 residues. CDR3 DNA: TGTGCCAGCAGCTACAGGGGCCCGAACACTGAAGCTTTCTTT. Its protein is CASSYRGPNTEAFF.

The chain employs TRBV14 and TRBJ2-1, with a weak D call TRBD2 (5 bases). Trimming took off 0 bases at V and 4 bases at J, with 22 bases between the two ends. There are 19 residues in the CDR3. Germline V gene sequence: CDR1 SGHDN, CDR2 FVKESK. The CDR3 bases are TGTGCCAGCAGCCAAGATGAAGGACTCGGCAGCATTTATTACAATGAGCAGTTCTTC. It translates to CASSQDEGLGSIYYNEQFF.

The chain links TRBV10-1 to TRBJ2-1, with a weak D call TRBD2 (5 bases). The CDR3 length is 17 residues. V was clipped by 4 bases and J by 6 bases, with 22 bases between them. The germline V gene encodes CDR1 WNHNN and CDR2 SYGVQD (reference sequence). The CDR3 loop reads CASSAGSPEVLSNEQFF. The CDR3 DNA reads TGCGCCAGCAGTGCGGGCAGCCCGGAGGTTCTTTCCAATGAGCAGTTCTTC.

This rearrangement joins TRBV6-5 to TRBJ2-3; 7 bases agree with TRBD2. This CDR3 is built from 14 residues. With 4 bases clipped from V and 0 bases from J, the junction kept 1 base outside the gene matches. The germline CDR1 and CDR2 sequences are MNHEY and SVGAGI. The CDR3 bases are TGTGCCAGCAGTTCGGGGGGAAGCACAGATACGCAGTATTTT. This sequence encodes CASSSGGSTDTQYF.

The sample holds one count of this clone. V and J are TRBV7-2 and TRBJ2-7; 7 nucleotides line up with TRBD2. The CDR3 sequence is 15 residues long. Germline V gene sequence: CDR1 SGHTA, CDR2 FQGNSA. J gave up 5 bases and V 5 bases, and 12 bases lay outside the gene matches. CDR3 loop: CASSTAGTNGHEQYF. In nucleotides, the CDR3 is TGTGCCAGCAGCACAGCCGGGACTAACGGTCACGAGCAGTACTTC.

This chain connects TRBV9 to TRBJ2-7, with a possible D match to TRBD2 (5 bases). Deletions cut 4 bases from V and 7 bases from J, with 18 bases between. Germline-derived CDR1 and CDR2 are SGDLS and YYNGEE. The CDR3 consists of 14 residues. DNA of the CDR3: TGTGCCAGCAGCCCCCACGGGGATCTGGGGGAGCAGTACTTC. It is translated as CASSPHGDLGEQYF.

The chain's CDR3 is CASSAPGTGGSYEQYF. CDR3 nucleotides: TGCGCCAGCAGTGCCCCGGGGACAGGGGGCTCCTACGAGCAGTACTTC. V usage is TRBV10-2 and J usage is TRBJ2-7; 11 positions match TRBD1. The CDR3 extends over 16 amino acids. Germline assignment: CDR1 WSHSY and CDR2 SAAADI. The junction had 5 bases not matched to a gene; V was cut back by 4 bases and J by 0 bases.

J is TRBJ1-4 and V is TRBV5-6; 7 bases line up with TRBD1. Looked up from germline, CDR1 is SGHDT and CDR2 is YYEEEE. This CDR3 region has 14 residues. The J segment lost 4 bases and the V segment lost 6 bases, leaving 6 bases of the junction unmatched. The CDR3 sequence: CASTVDRSNEKLFF. The CDR3 nucleotides are TGTGCCAGCACCGTGGACAGGAGTAATGAAAAACTGTTTTTT.

V usage is TRBV5-1 and J usage is TRBJ1-1; D gene uncertain. Looked up from germline, CDR1 is SGHRS and CDR2 is YFSETQ. The CDR3 contains 13 residues. V lost 4 bases to trimming and J lost 4 bases, with 11 bases between them. The CDR3 DNA sequence: TGCGCCAGCAGCGGAAGACTCGGCACTGAAGCTTTCTTT. This codes for CASSGRLGTEAFF.

The gene calls are TRBV25-1 and TRBJ1-3, with D unresolved. This CDR3 contains 13 residues. Trimming took 7 bases from V and 0 from J, leaving 7 bases between them. CDR1 and CDR2 (germline): MGHDK, SYGVNS. The DNA of the CDR3 is TGTGCCAGCAACGGAGGCTCTGGAAACACCATATATTTT. Its protein is CASNGGSGNTIYF.

The chain is built from TRBV7-9 and TRBJ1-1; D is unresolved. The CDR3 is 15 amino acids. The V and J ends lost 5 bases and 4 bases respectively, with 17 bases between them. Germline CDR1 is SEHNR and CDR2 is FQNEAQ (reference sequence). The CDR3 bases are TGTGCCAGCAGCCCAAGTCCCGGGAGGAGCACTGAAGCTTTCTTT. Translated: CASSPSPGRSTEAFF.

A few counts support this clone. This chain uses TRBV7-2 with TRBJ2-7; TRBD1 matches 7 bases. The ends lost 5 bases at V and 2 bases at J; junction bases unmatched: 9. This CDR3 region has 15 residues. Per the germline V gene, CDR1 is SGHTA and CDR2 is FQGNSA. The CDR3 DNA reads as TGTGCCAGCAGCAATAGGACAGGACGCACCTACGAGCAGTACTTC. It encodes CASSNRTGRTYEQYF.

The chain employs TRBV30 and TRBJ1-6, with D tentatively TRBD1 (5 bases). CDR3 length: 12 residues. Germline V CDR1 and CDR2: GTSNPN, SVGIG (reference sequence). The ends were cut back, 3 bases at V and 11 bases at J, with 11 bases in the middle. This CDR3 reads CAWSKRGTPLHF. The CDR3 DNA reads TGTGCCTGGAGCAAACGGGGGACACCCCTCCACTTT.